This entry features one TCR beta chain sequence. No antigen is known for it. This sample stems from a study of CD8 T cells in Susac syndrome. At the level of the study: At blood draw, Susac syndrome patients were therapy-naive, on corticosteroids, or on intravenous immunoglobulin alone.

Bulk CD8+ and CD4+ cells came from magnetic negative isolation; CD8+ TEMRA by FACS. Findings and limits, study-wide: The CD4+ T cell repertoires of Susac syndrome were found to show no clonal expansion.

RNA amounts of about 0.45 to 1 ug underwent reverse transcription with random hexamers. Amplification of TCR beta CDR3 was carried out by immunoSEQ multiplex PCR, which covered 54 Vbeta and 13 Jbeta segments. MiXCR, applied by TCRdb to the immunoSEQ multiplex PCR reads, yields one record per CDR3 protein. The sample shows around 170,000 distinct CDR3 sequences, approximately 94% of them seen only once. The V gene's germline CDR1 is DFQATT and CDR2 SNEGSKA (reference sequence). This CDR3 is 14 amino acids long. V lost 1 base, J lost 2 bases, and 10 bases lay in between. The material sequenced was CD4+ T cells from PBMCs. This clonotype originated in a human donor with Susac syndrome. V usage is TRBV20-1 and J usage is TRBJ2-3; D is unresolved. The CDR3 nucleotides read TGCAGTGCTAGAGGCCCCCCCTTCACAGATACGCAGTATTTT. Its protein product is CSARGPPFTDTQYF.